The clone carrying this T cell receptor (beta chain) was observed many times. The target antigen is unknown. TCR alpha and TCR beta cDNA libraries carrying sample barcodes and UMIs were produced by 5'RACE using constant-segment primers. TCRdb redid the calling of the 5' RACE reads with MiXCR, one entry per CDR3 protein. The table lists 300,000 to 400,000 distinct CDR3 sequences, over 20% of them singletons. These data originate in a study of T-cell memory formation after mild COVID-19. Turning to the study itself: The study found TCR clusters largely donor specific. Study-wide results and caveats: Balance between CD4 and CD8 was seen in clones contracting day 15 to 85, and a CD4+ lean was seen in later expanders.

This CDR3 has 12 residues. The V segment lost 6 bases and the J segment 3 bases; nucleotides outside the gene matches: 2. This TCR derives from an adult woman who had mild COVID-19 (a few samples of this study predate the infection). Cell type and time point are not known. The sample consisted of PBMCs or a T cell subset sorted from them (not recorded which). V gene TRBV12-3 or TRBV12-4 combines with J gene TRBJ2-7; 7 bases fit TRBD1. The CDR3 DNA is TGTGCCAGCAGCCAGGGGGACTACGAGCAGTACTTC. Translated, it gives CASSQGDYEQYF.